This entry lists 12 T cell receptor beta chains sequenced from one sample in a study of T-cell reconstitution after alpha-beta-depleted transplantation in children. Unique molecular identifiers tagged the TCRbeta library. TCRdb fed the PCR reads into MiXCR, producing one record per CDR3 protein. The sample includes fewer than 450,000 distinct CDR3 sequences, roughly 17% seen only once; the top ten take around two fifths. The source was PBMCs, mostly from graft donor cells, collected 360 days after TCRalphabeta/CD19-depleted stem cell transplant. These receptors came from a male patient between 2 and 15 years old who had a stem cell transplant for acute lymphoblastic leukemia, so the T cells may come from the graft donor.

This clonotype occurred a few times. V is TRBV4-1 and J is TRBJ2-7, with D unclear. V lost 1 base and J 2 bases, leaving 15 bases between the germline ends. CDR1 and CDR2 (germline): MGHRA, YSYEKL. The length of the CDR3 is 16 residues. The CDR3 nucleotides are TGCGCCAGCAGCCAAGTCCATCTAGGAATCGCCTACGAGCAGTACTTC. Translation gives CASSQVHLGIAYEQYF.

V is TRBV4-3 and J is TRBJ2-6; TRBD1 matches 9 bases. V was pared by 2 bases and J by 0 bases, with 8 bases of the junction left unmatched. The CDR3 sequence is 19 residues long. Looked up from germline, CDR1 is LGHNA and CDR2 is YSLEER. The CDR3 DNA sequence: TGCGCCAGCAGCCAACATGGGGACAGGGTTTACTCTGGGGCCAACGTCCTGACTTTC. Its translation is CASSQHGDRVYSGANVLTF.

This clonotype was recorded a few times. The rearrangement links TRBV7-9 to TRBJ1-1; 7 bases align to TRBD1. This CDR3 contains 14 residues. Germline V lookup: CDR1 SEHNR, CDR2 FQNEAQ (reference sequence). V lost 6 bases and J lost 6; bases outside the gene matches: 10. In nucleotides, the CDR3 is TGTGCCAGCAGGTCGTACAGGGGAGTCCCTGAAGCTTTCTTT. It yields the protein CASRSYRGVPEAFF.

This clonotype was seen a handful of times. The chain employs TRBV9 and TRBJ2-6; D not resolved. Trimming removed 2 bases at V and 5 bases at J, with 11 bases between. Germline lookup yields CDR1 SGDLS and CDR2 YYNGEE. This CDR3 is built from 15 residues. CDR3 coding DNA: TGTGCCAGCAGCGTGGAACCTCTGAGGGCCAACGTCCTGACTTTC. Residues: CASSVEPLRANVLTF.

The rearrangement joins TRBV29-1 to TRBJ2-1, with 12 bases that match TRBD1. The V gene end was trimmed by 3 bases and the J gene end by 2 bases; junction bases not matched to a gene: 2. The germline gives CDR1 SQVTM, CDR2 ANQGSEA. The CDR3 loop spans 15 amino acids. The chain's CDR3 is CSVDGDRGPYNEQFF. CDR3 bases: TGCAGCGTTGACGGGGACAGGGGGCCCTACAATGAGCAGTTCTTC.

The chain is built from TRBV6-5 and TRBJ2-1; TRBD2 is a possible D gene (6 bases). Trimming left V 10 bases short and J 5 bases short, with 15 bases between. This CDR3 contains 13 residues. Germline V lookup: CDR1 MNHEY, CDR2 SVGAGI. The CDR3 loop reads CATAGWKDNEQFF. CDR3 nucleotides: TGTGCCACCGCGGGGTGGAAAGACAATGAGCAGTTCTTC.

In its sample, this clonotype was seen many times. The chain combines TRBV28 with TRBJ2-3; 12 bases align to TRBD2. V shed 5 bases and J 0 bases; nucleotides not matched to a gene: 3. The CDR3 sequence is 16 residues long. Per germline, CDR1 MDHEN and CDR2 SYDVKM. CDR3 sequence (DNA): TGTGCCAGCAGTCCCCTAGCGGGAGGGAGCACAGATACGCAGTATTTT. Its translation is CASSPLAGGSTDTQYF. The whole variable domain, filled in from reference TRBV28 and TRBJ2-3, reads DVKVTQSSRYLVKRTGEKVFLECVQDMDHENMFWYRQDPGLGLRLIYFSYDVKMKEKGDIPEGYSVSREKKERFSLILESASTNQTSMYLCASSPLAGGSTDTQYFGPGTRLTVL.

The chain recombines TRBV5-5 with TRBJ1-5, with D possibly matching TRBD1 (5 bases). This CDR3 comprises 16 residues. Germline V gives CDR1 SGHKS, CDR2 YYEKEE (reference sequence). V was pared by 3 bases and J by 4 bases, with 17 bases between. In DNA form, the CDR3 reads TGTGCCAGCAGCTCCTCAGGGACCCGAATGAATCAGCCCCAGCATTTT. Protein sequence: CASSSSGTRMNQPQHF.

This chain links TRBV7-6 with TRBJ2-7, with 12 bases identical to TRBD2. V shed 3 bases and J 4 bases; nucleotides not matched to a gene: 13. Per germline, CDR1 SGHVS and CDR2 FNYEAQ. CDR3 length: 18 residues. CDR3 in DNA: TGTGCCAGCAGCTTGAGGCCCCTAGCGGGAGGGTATAAGTACGAGCAGTACTTC. Translated, it gives CASSLRPLAGGYKYEQYF.

Only a few counts were recorded for this clonotype. The chain couples TRBV4-2 to TRBJ2-7; D may be TRBD2 (6 bases). CDR3 size: 14 residues. V was clipped by 1 base and J by 6 bases, with 13 bases between them. The germline V gene encodes CDR1 LGHNA and CDR2 YNFKEQ. The DNA of the CDR3 is TGTGCCAGCAGCCAAGCGGGAGCATTTCCCGAGCAGTACTTC. This codes for CASSQAGAFPEQYF.

The chain recombines TRBV4-3 with TRBJ1-5; D is possibly TRBD1 (5 bases). The length of the CDR3 is 14 residues. Germline V gene data show CDR1 as LGHNA and CDR2 as YSLEER. V was shortened by 6 bases and J by 7 bases, with 16 bases between the two germline ends. CDR3 amino acids: CASSRAQGGQPQHF. The DNA of the CDR3 is TGCGCCAGCAGTCGGGCGCAGGGTGGGCAGCCCCAGCATTTT.

The V and J genes are TRBV10-3 and TRBJ1-5; D ambiguous. Germline CDR1 reads ENHRY; CDR2 reads SYGVKD. V was clipped by 2 bases and J by 0 bases, with 5 bases between them. The CDR3 sequence is 14 residues long. The CDR3 loop reads CAISERVSNQPQHF. CDR3 DNA sequence: TGTGCCATCAGTGAGAGGGTTAGCAATCAGCCCCAGCATTTT.